The next 14 T cell receptor beta chains were all read from a single sample in a study of T cell responses to AZD1222 COVID-19 vaccine. Sequencing was performed with immunoSEQ multiplex PCR; in TCRdb, only in-frame clones are kept and a portion is missing. The sample includes over 95,000 clones, about 89% of them seen just once. The material was peripheral blood, obtained on day 0 of AZD1222 vaccination. These receptors all come from an adult in good health.

This clone has just a few counts. V and J are TRBV7-2 and TRBJ1-1, with D unclear. The V gene's germline CDR1 is SGHTA and CDR2 FQGNSA. This CDR3 has 13 amino acids. V lost 1 base, J lost 3 bases, and 6 bases lay in between. The CDR3 region has the DNA TGTGCCAGCAGCTTAGAGAGTTACACTGAAGCTTTCTTT. Translated: CASSLESYTEAFF.

V is TRBV28 and J is TRBJ1-1; D perhaps matches TRBD1 (6 bases). Per the germline V gene, CDR1 is MDHEN and CDR2 is SYDVKM. Trimming left V 5 bases short and J 4 bases short, with 14 bases between. The length of the CDR3 is 14 residues. CDR3 loop: CASSQGAGATEAFF. The CDR3 nucleotides read TGTGCCAGCAGTCAAGGCGCAGGGGCCACTGAAGCTTTCTTT.

This sequence joins TRBV11-2 and TRBJ2-7; 7 bases map to TRBD2. Germline V CDR1 and CDR2: SGHAT, FQNNGV. V gave up 2 bases and J gave up 7 bases; unmatched junction bases: 11. The CDR3 is 15 residues long. CDR3 sequence (DNA): TGTGCCAGCAGCTTACTAGCGGCCCAACCAGGGGAGCAGTACTTC. Its protein product is CASSLLAAQPGEQYF.

The chain employs TRBV7-4 and TRBJ2-5; perhaps TRBD1 as D (6 bases). V lost 5 bases and J lost 1, with 23 bases in between. Germline V gives CDR1 SGHVT, CDR2 SQSDAQ. The CDR3 contains 18 residues. The DNA for the CDR3 is TGTGCCAGCAGCCTTAGCAGGGGTGAATATTCGGGCCAAGAGACCCAGTACTTC. It translates to CASSLSRGEYSGQETQYF.

In its sample, this clone was seen a few times. The chain employs TRBV28 and TRBJ1-1; possibly TRBD1 for D (6 bases). This CDR3 has 14 amino acids. CDR1 and CDR2 (germline): MDHEN, SYDVKM. Trimming removed 7 bases at V and 0 bases at J, with 12 bases between. The CDR3, as DNA: TGTGCCAGCAAAAGTCAGGGGCTGAACACTGAAGCTTTCTTT. Amino acid sequence: CASKSQGLNTEAFF.

The chain is built from TRBV28 and TRBJ2-6; TRBD1 aligns across 9 bases. In germline, CDR1 is MDHEN, CDR2 SYDVKM. V shed 2 bases, J shed 0 bases, and the junction held 5 bases outside the gene matches. The CDR3 totals 18 residues. CDR3 residues: CASSLTGQGRSGANVLTF. The CDR3 bases are TGTGCCAGCAGTTTAACGGGACAGGGCCGCTCTGGGGCCAACGTCCTGACTTTC. The full variable domain, with the rest looked up from reference TRBV28 and TRBJ2-6, is DVKVTQSSRYLVKRTGEKVFLECVQDMDHENMFWYRQDPGLGLRLIYFSYDVKMKEKGDIPEGYSVSREKKERFSLILESASTNQTSMYLCASSLTGQGRSGANVLTFGAGSRLTVL.

V and J are TRBV7-3 and TRBJ2-1; D is tentatively TRBD1 or TRBD2 (6 bases each). CDR1 and CDR2 from the germline V gene are SGHTA and FQGTGA. V dropped 5 bases and J dropped 6 bases, with 23 bases sitting between them. The CDR3 loop spans 17 amino acids. The CDR3 DNA is TGTGCCAGCAGCCCGCTGGGGGGACACTCTTCTATCAATGAGCAGTTCTTC. Translating gives CASSPLGGHSSINEQFF.

The DNA for the CDR3 is TGCGCCAGCAGCTCTACTGTTGACGGCTACACCTTC. It encodes CASSSTVDGYTF. The chain uses TRBV5-1 and TRBJ1-2; D remains unclear. Trimming left V 3 bases short and J 8 bases short, with 11 bases between. CDR3 length: 12 residues. CDR1 is SGHRS, CDR2 YFSETQ, per germline.

The chain is built from TRBV3-1 (or the pseudogene TRBV3-2) and TRBJ1-6; 8 bases fit TRBD1. Trimming took 0 bases from V and 3 from J; bases not matched to a gene: 7. The germline V gene has CDR1 LGHDT and CDR2 YNNKEL (reference sequence). This CDR3 is 18 amino acids long. The CDR3 DNA is TGTGCCAGCAGCCAAGATCTAATTGGGACAGGCTATAATTCACCCCTCCACTTT. It codes for CASSQDLIGTGYNSPLHF.

This chain connects TRBV19 to TRBJ2-1; 9 positions agree with TRBD1. The germline V gene encodes CDR1 LNHDA and CDR2 SQIVND (reference sequence). V dropped 5 bases and J dropped 7; count of bases not matched to a gene: 9. There are 15 residues in the CDR3. CDR3 in amino acids: CASSQPGQGDNEQFF. CDR3 DNA: TGTGCCAGTAGTCAACCGGGACAGGGTGATAATGAGCAGTTCTTC.

The chain links TRBV2 to TRBJ2-2; TRBD2 aligns across 9 bases. V shed 2 bases and J 6 bases; nucleotides not matched to a gene: 4. CDR1 is SNHLY and CDR2 is FYNNEI in the germline V gene. The CDR3 runs 15 residues. CDR3: CASSELAGKSGELFF. The CDR3 coding sequence is TGTGCCAGCAGTGAACTAGCGGGAAAGTCCGGGGAGCTGTTTTTT.

V gene TRBV14 combines with J gene TRBJ2-3, with a weak D call TRBD1 (6 bases). The CDR3 totals 13 residues. CDR1 is SGHDN and CDR2 is FVKESK in the germline V gene. V was pared by 4 bases and J by 9 bases, with 14 bases between. The CDR3: CASSPRTVGTQYF. DNA for the CDR3: TGTGCCAGCAGCCCTCGGACAGTAGGAACGCAGTATTTT.

The chain combines TRBV24-1 with TRBJ2-7; possibly TRBD2 for D (5 bases). Trimming removed 5 bases at V and 6 bases at J, with 16 bases between. CDR1 is KGHDR and CDR2 is SFDVKD in the germline V gene. The CDR3 runs to 14 residues. CDR3 DNA sequence: TGTGCCACCAGTGGATACGGGGAATTCGGCGAGCAGTACTTC. Protein sequence: CATSGYGEFGEQYF.

The chain couples TRBV28 to TRBJ1-5, with a weak D call TRBD1 (5 bases). With 6 bases removed from V and 2 bases from J, the gap between germline ends came to 14 bases. The germline V gene encodes CDR1 MDHEN and CDR2 SYDVKM. The CDR3 has 15 residues. The CDR3 here is CASSSYPGGNQPQHF. The CDR3 DNA reads as TGTGCCAGCAGCTCATATCCGGGGGGCAATCAGCCCCAGCATTTT.